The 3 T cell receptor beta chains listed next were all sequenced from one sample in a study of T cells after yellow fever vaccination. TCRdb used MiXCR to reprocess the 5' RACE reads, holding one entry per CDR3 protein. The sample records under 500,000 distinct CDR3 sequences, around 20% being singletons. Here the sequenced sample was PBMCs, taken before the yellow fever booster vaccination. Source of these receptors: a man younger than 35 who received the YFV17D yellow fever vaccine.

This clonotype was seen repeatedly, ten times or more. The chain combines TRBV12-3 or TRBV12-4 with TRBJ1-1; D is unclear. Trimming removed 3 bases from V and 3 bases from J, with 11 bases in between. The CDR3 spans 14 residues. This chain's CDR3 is CASSFQAKHTEAFF. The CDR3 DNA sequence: TGTGCCAGCAGTTTTCAGGCCAAACACACTGAAGCTTTCTTT.

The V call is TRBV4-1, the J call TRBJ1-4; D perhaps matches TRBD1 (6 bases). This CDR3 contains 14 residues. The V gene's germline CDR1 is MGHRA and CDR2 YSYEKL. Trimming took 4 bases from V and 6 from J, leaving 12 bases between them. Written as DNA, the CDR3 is TGCGCCAGCAGCCGGGGGGAGGGGGATGAAAAACTGTTTTTT. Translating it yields CASSRGEGDEKLFF.

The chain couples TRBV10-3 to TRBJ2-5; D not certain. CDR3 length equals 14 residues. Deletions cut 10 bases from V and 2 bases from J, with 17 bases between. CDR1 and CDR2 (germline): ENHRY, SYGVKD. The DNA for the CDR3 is TGTGCCACCCAATCTCATGAGAAGCAAGAGACCCAGTACTTC. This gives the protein CATQSHEKQETQYF.